These T cell receptor beta chains were read from a single sample in a study of blood T cell repertoires in COVID-19. Clones were read by immunoSEQ multiplex PCR, and TCRdb kept only the in-frame ones, dropping some. The table records about 430,000 clones, about 88% of them present only once. Input material: PBMCs or T cells enriched from blood (not recorded which). The receptors derive from a woman aged 18-29 years who had been exposed to COVID-19. CDR3s include the opening cysteine and the closing phenylalanine or tryptophan. A D gene is named only where the DNA matches it firmly. The size field is filled for only some rows; it gives once, few, many or a size class.

>TRBD1|-|TRBJ2-1|TRBV3-1/TRBV3-2
CASSAGTARNEQFF
TGTGCCAGCAGCGCCGGGACAGCAAGAAATGAGCAGTTCTTC
>-|-|TRBJ1-5|TRBV7-9
CATAVGNQPQHF
TGTGCCACCGCGGTTGGCAATCAGCCCCAGCATTTT
>-|once|TRBJ2-7|TRBV28
CASRGLAEQYF
TGTGCCAGCAGGGGGCTGGCCGAGCAGTACTTC
>-|few|TRBJ1-4|TRBV5-1
CASSHGQGLTNEKLFF
TGCGCCAGCAGCCACGGTCAGGGATTGACTAATGAAAAACTGTTTTTT
>TRBD2|few|TRBJ2-7|TRBV25-1
CASSPRWALAGDQYEQYF
TGTGCCAGCAGTCCCCGGTGGGCCCTAGCGGGAGACCAGTACGAGCAGTACTTC
>-|-|TRBJ1-6|TRBV2
CASRAETGLKNSPLHF
TGTGCCAGCAGGGCCGAAACAGGGTTGAAGAATTCACCCCTCCACTTT
>-|-|TRBJ1-1|TRBV25-1
CASRDGDYTEAFF
TGTGCCAGCAGGGACGGGGACTACACTGAAGCTTTCTTT
>TRBD2|once|TRBJ2-1|TRBV5-1
CASSLGASGRTNEQFF
TGCGCCAGCAGCTTGGGGGCTAGCGGGAGGACGAATGAGCAGTTCTTC
>TRBD1|-|TRBJ1-1|TRBV9
CASSPYDRATEAFF
TGTGCCAGCAGCCCCTACGACAGGGCCACTGAAGCTTTCTTT
>TRBD2|-|TRBJ2-7|TRBV27
CASSFPGLADPYEQYF
TGTGCCAGCAGTTTCCCGGGACTAGCGGATCCCTACGAGCAGTACTTC
>-|once|TRBJ2-6|TRBV7-3
CASSPSGANVLTF
TGTGCCAGCAGCCCGTCCGGGGCCAACGTCCTGACTTTC
>-|-|TRBJ1-4|TRBV7-2
CASSLGGGTGLFF
TGTGCCAGCAGCTTAGGCGGGGGGACTGGACTGTTTTTT
>-|-|TRBJ1-1|TRBV19
CASSIPGITEAFF
TGTGCCAGTAGTATTCCGGGGATCACTGAAGCTTTCTTT
>TRBD1|-|TRBJ2-5|TRBV5-6
CASSFGQGKGETQYF
TGTGCCAGCAGCTTCGGACAGGGCAAGGGGGAGACCCAGTACTTC
>-|few|TRBJ2-2|TRBV20-1
CSAWAFGELFF
TGCAGTGCTTGGGCGTTCGGGGAGCTGTTTTTT
>-|-|TRBJ2-1|TRBV5-6
CASSLISGGKGNEQFF
TGTGCCAGCAGTTTGATTAGCGGTGGGAAGGGCAATGAGCAGTTCTTC
>TRBD1|-|TRBJ2-7|TRBV4-1
CASSQADRVGEQYF
TGCGCCAGCAGCCAAGCGGACAGGGTGGGGGAGCAGTACTTC
>TRBD1|-|TRBJ1-2|TRBV5-6
CASSLVQGPYGYTF
TGTGCCAGCAGCTTGGTACAGGGGCCCTATGGCTACACCTTC
>TRBD2|-|TRBJ2-2|TRBV6-1
CASSGGSGPYTGELFF
TGTGCCAGCAGTGGAGGTAGCGGGCCGTACACCGGGGAGCTGTTTTTT
>-|-|TRBJ2-7|TRBV28
CASTKGQSYEQYF
TGTGCCAGCACCAAAGGACAGTCCTACGAGCAGTACTTC
>TRBD1|-|TRBJ2-7|TRBV10-1
CASSEYPGQGYEQYF
TGCGCCAGCAGTGAGTATCCGGGACAGGGGTACGAGCAGTACTTC
>TRBD2|-|TRBJ2-1|TRBV5-1
CASSSTIDFTSGRHNEQFF
TGCGCCAGCAGCTCGACCATCGACTTTACTAGCGGGAGACATAATGAGCAGTTCTTC
>TRBD1|-|TRBJ1-2|TRBV9
CASSVNRGRDYGYTF
TGTGCCAGCAGCGTTAACAGGGGGCGGGACTATGGCTACACCTTC
>TRBD1|-|TRBJ2-3|TRBV7-7
CASSPWTGGDTQYF
TGTGCTAGCAGCCCATGGACAGGCGGAGATACGCAGTATTTT
>-|-|TRBJ2-2|TRBV18
CASSFGLSDTGELFF
TGTGCCAGCTCATTCGGACTATCTGACACCGGGGAGCTGTTTTTT
>TRBD1|-|TRBJ2-7|TRBV4-3
CASSQGRDSFAYEQYF
TGCGCCAGCAGCCAAGGCCGGGACAGTTTTGCCTACGAGCAGTACTTC
>TRBD1|-|TRBJ2-1|TRBV7-2
CASSLGTGKFYNEQFF
TGTGCCAGCAGCTTAGGGACAGGGAAGTTCTACAATGAGCAGTTCTTC
>-|-|TRBJ1-4|TRBV24-1
CATSKGGGDTGEKLFF
TGTGCCACCAGTAAAGGAGGAGGGGATACTGGTGAAAAACTGTTTTTT